A single sample is the source of the 9 T cell receptor beta chains below, sequenced in a study of spatial heterogeneity in lung cancer. The time point: sample taken at primary tumor resection. TCRdb re-analysed the 5' RACE reads in MiXCR, keeping a single row per CDR3 protein. Found here are 5,500 to 7,000 distinct CDR3 sequences, less than 15% of them singletons; the top ten hold roughly 21%. Sequencing used normal lung tissue next to the tumor, obtained at surgery. The receptors were gathered from a female donor with early-stage non-small cell lung cancer.

The V call is TRBV7-9, the J call TRBJ2-7; 7 nucleotides line up with TRBD1. Trimming removed 5 bases from V and 1 base from J; junction bases left unmatched: 8. The CDR3 is 15 residues long. CDR1 is SEHNR and CDR2 is FQNEAQ in the germline V gene (reference sequence). CDR3 DNA sequence: TGTGCCAGCAGCCCAGAGGGGGCCGGTTCCTACGAGCAGTACTTC. Translated: CASSPEGAGSYEQYF.

This clonotype was observed at least ten times. J is TRBJ1-2 and V is TRBV5-1, with D maybe TRBD1 (6 bases). CDR1 and CDR2 from the germline V gene are SGHRS and YFSETQ. Trimming removed 4 bases at V and 1 base at J, with 23 bases between. CDR3 length: 18 residues. CDR3 sequence: CASSPSRAGDGINYGYTF. In nucleotides, the CDR3 is TGCGCCAGCAGCCCCAGCCGAGCAGGGGACGGTATTAACTATGGCTACACCTTC.

CDR3 nucleotide sequence: TGTGCCAGTAGCCCCTTGGGTGACAGGGACTATGGCTACACCTTC. This gives the protein CASSPLGDRDYGYTF. The V and J genes are TRBV19 and TRBJ1-2, with 7 bases lining up with TRBD1. J was trimmed by 3 bases and V by 6 bases; bases with no gene match: 10. In germline, CDR1 is LNHDA, CDR2 SQIVND (reference sequence). There are 15 residues in the CDR3.

In its sample, this clonotype ranks as medium-sized. V usage is TRBV10-3 and J usage is TRBJ1-1, with TRBD1 matching over 8 bases. Germline values: CDR1 ENHRY, CDR2 SYGVKD. The CDR3 length is 13 residues. After removal of 8 bases from V and 6 bases from J, the junction contained 8 bases not matched to a gene. This chain's CDR3 is CAIRTGSGAEAFF. As DNA, the CDR3 is TGTGCCATCCGGACAGGGAGTGGGGCTGAAGCTTTCTTT.

This clonotype was seen only a few times. This rearrangement joins TRBV20-1 to TRBJ2-5; D not certain. Trimming took 5 bases from V and 5 from J, leaving 9 bases between them. The CDR3 loop spans 11 amino acids. Germline CDR1 is DFQATT and CDR2 is SNEGSKA (reference sequence). This CDR3 reads CSARQGETQYF. The CDR3 nucleotides are TGCAGTGCTCGCCAAGGGGAGACCCAGTACTTC.

This clonotype was seen repeatedly, ten times or more. The chain employs TRBV7-8 and TRBJ2-1; 13 bases align to TRBD2. J lost 9 bases, V lost 5 bases, and 4 bases had no gene match. Germline CDR1 reads SGHVS; CDR2 reads FQNEAQ. CDR3 length: 14 amino acids. For the CDR3, the DNA is TGTGCCAGCAGCCAAACTAGCGGGGGGGCTGAGCAGTTCTTC. Amino acids: CASSQTSGGAEQFF.

This clonotype was counted ten times or more. The CDR3 DNA follows: TGCGCCAGCAGCCAAGGACGTCAAGGAGGGCCAGATACGCAGTATTTT. It specifies CASSQGRQGGPDTQYF. V usage is TRBV4-3 and J usage is TRBJ2-3, with D perhaps TRBD2 (6 bases). CDR3 length equals 16 residues. CDR1 is LGHNA, CDR2 YSLEER, per germline. Trimming took off 1 base at V and 4 bases at J, with 15 bases between the two ends.

This rearrangement joins TRBV7-2 to TRBJ1-2, with D unclear. The length of the CDR3 is 14 residues. Trimming left V 5 bases short and J 3 bases short, with 13 bases between. Per germline, CDR1 SGHTA and CDR2 FQGNSA. DNA for the CDR3: TGTGCCAGCAGCCCGAGGCCCTCTTACTATGGCTACACCTTC. It yields the protein CASSPRPSYYGYTF.

By sample fraction, this clonotype is medium-sized. The gene calls are TRBV24-1 and TRBJ2-6; tentative D call: TRBD1 (6 bases). The V gene's germline CDR1 is KGHDR and CDR2 SFDVKD. The CDR3 length is 14 residues. Trimming cost V 9 bases and J 0 bases, with 8 bases left between them. The CDR3 is CATEQGSGANVLTF. Here the CDR3 DNA reads TGTGCCACCGAACAGGGCTCTGGGGCCAACGTCCTGACTTTC.